The source of this T cell receptor beta chain is a study of T cell clusters in autoimmune cytopenias. On the study more broadly: Per sample, median TRB depth was approximately 50,000 reads, yielding a median 2,350 distinct clonotypes. Whole-study findings and limits: Comparing secondary cytopenia with chronic lymphocytic leukemia showed no cluster-lack signature, apparently masked by lymphoma repertoire. Clustering suggested that physiological T cell clusters were missing in primary autoimmune cytopenia patients. Exclusive TRB clusters were about 2.9-fold more numerous in healthy donors than in active autoimmune hepatitis.

One tube held mixed TRB-A and TRB-B primer pools for touch-down PCR. TCRdb reprocessed the multiplex PCR reads and reports one entry per CDR3 protein, with no DNA. The table counts 7,000 to 8,500 distinct CDR3 sequences; approximately 3.7% lies in the top ten. This clonotype is labeled medium-sized based on frequency. What it binds is unknown. Each sample's input was around 270 ng genomic DNA, 38,000 or so genome equivalents. The sequenced sample was peripheral blood. The TCR comes from a human donor with an autoimmune cytopenia or autoimmune hepatitis (not recorded which).

CDR3 protein: CASSLRAGGLTDTQYF. V and J are TRBV5-4 and TRBJ2-3; TCRdb selects TRBD1, and the lack of DNA leaves this call unchecked. CDR1 SGHNT and CDR2 YYREEE come from the germline V gene (reference sequence). This CDR3 contains 16 residues.